Presented here are 16 T cell receptor beta chains from one specimen sequenced in a study of vaccination effects on CD4 cells after COVID-19. Isolating CD4+ T cells followed about 11 days of culture. Of the BNT162b2 and mRNA-1273 vaccines, participants received two doses of one or the other. These receptors are not linked to any known antigen. This table comes from immunoSEQ multiplex PCR, and its TCRdb copy is limited to in-frame clones, with some not included. In the table there are 70,000 or so clones, nearly 75% of which are singletons. The sample was CD4+ T cells from PBMCs cultured without peptide, taken after COVID-19 vaccination. Every receptor here comes from a human donor who received a COVID-19 vaccine.

The V gene is TRBV12-3 or TRBV12-4, the J gene TRBJ2-5, with D possibly being TRBD1 (5 bases). V gave up 6 bases and J gave up 7 bases, with 15 bases separating them. The CDR3 runs 13 residues. The CDR3 DNA follows: TGTGCCAGCAGACCCAGGGAAGCCGGGACCCAGTACTTC. Amino acid sequence: CASRPREAGTQYF.

V is TRBV3-1 (or the pseudogene TRBV3-2) and J is TRBJ1-3, with 8 nucleotides matching TRBD1. The CDR3 contains 15 residues. V dropped 3 bases and J dropped 3; count of bases not matched to a gene: 4. From germline, CDR1 is LGHDT and CDR2 YNNKEL (reference sequence). This chain's CDR3 is CASSQAGGFGNTIYF. CDR3 DNA: TGTGCCAGCAGCCAGGCAGGGGGCTTTGGAAACACCATATATTTT.

CDR3 sequence: CASSLAPGDTQYF. DNA of the CDR3: TGTGCCAGCAGCTTAGCCCCGGGAGATACGCAGTATTTT. The rearrangement uses TRBV7-2 and TRBJ2-3; D remains unclear. This CDR3 is 13 amino acids long. The germline gives CDR1 SGHTA, CDR2 FQGNSA. V lost 0 bases and J lost 5, with 6 bases in between. The variable domain in full, with the rest retrieved from reference TRBV7-2 and TRBJ2-3, is GAGVSQSPSNKVTEKGKDVELRCDPISGHTALYWYRQSLGQGLEFLIYFQGNSAPDKSGLPSDRFSAERTGGSVSTLTIQRTQQEDSAVYLCASSLAPGDTQYFGPGTRLTVL.

The chain is built from TRBV7-9 and TRBJ2-7; TRBD1 agrees at 12 bases. V was pared by 2 bases and J by 4 bases, with 6 bases of the junction left unmatched. CDR3 length: 16 amino acids. The germline gives CDR1 SEHNR, CDR2 FQNEAQ (reference sequence). CDR3 nucleotide sequence: TGTGCCAGCAGCTTACCGGGACAGGGGGCTAGGTACGAGCAGTACGTC. This gives the protein CASSLPGQGARYEQYV.

The CDR3 DNA reads TGTGCCAGCAGCTCGCCGGGCCGGAATGAGCAGTTCTTC. Residues: CASSSPGRNEQFF. The V gene is TRBV7-2, the J gene TRBJ2-1; no firm D call. The CDR3 is 13 amino acids. Trimming stripped 4 bases from V and 7 bases from J, with 11 bases between. In germline, CDR1 is SGHTA, CDR2 FQGNSA. Drawing the rest from reference TRBV7-2 and TRBJ2-1, the complete variable domain is GAGVSQSPSNKVTEKGKDVELRCDPISGHTALYWYRQSLGQGLEFLIYFQGNSAPDKSGLPSDRFSAERTGGSVSTLTIQRTQQEDSAVYLCASSSPGRNEQFFGPGTRLTVL.

V usage is TRBV9 and J usage is TRBJ2-2; D ambiguous. V gave up 3 bases and J gave up 1 base, with 7 bases separating them. Germline CDR1 SGDLS, CDR2 YYNGEE. This CDR3 spans 14 amino acids. CDR3 residues: CASSGRQNTGELFF. CDR3 sequence (DNA): TGTGCCAGCAGCGGTCGACAGAACACCGGGGAGCTGTTTTTT.

The rearrangement links TRBV28 to TRBJ1-5; D is unclear. The germline V gene has CDR1 MDHEN and CDR2 SYDVKM. The V and J ends lost 0 bases and 4 bases respectively, with 7 bases between them. The CDR3 has 14 residues. The CDR3 nucleotides read TGTGCCAGCAGTTTATGGCAGGCAAATCAGCCCCAGCATTTT. Amino acid sequence: CASSLWQANQPQHF.

The chain uses TRBV14 and TRBJ1-1, with a possible D match to TRBD1 (5 bases). Germline V gene lookup returns CDR1 SGHDN and CDR2 FVKESK. The CDR3 has 12 amino acids. V was trimmed by 4 bases and J by 5 bases, leaving 8 bases between them. The CDR3: CASSPGWTEAFF. The CDR3 DNA reads TGTGCCAGCAGCCCAGGGTGGACTGAAGCTTTCTTT.

This sequence joins TRBV20-1 and TRBJ2-3; perhaps TRBD2 as D (5 bases). V gave up 3 bases and J gave up 3 bases, with 10 bases separating them. The CDR3 has 13 amino acids. CDR1 DFQATT and CDR2 SNEGSKA come from the germline V gene (reference sequence). The CDR3 loop is CSASSGNTDTQYF. The CDR3 DNA reads TGCAGTGCTAGTTCGGGGAATACAGATACGCAGTATTTT.

This clone was seen a few times. The V and J genes are TRBV18 and TRBJ1-1, with TRBD1 matching over 10 bases. V lost 3 bases to trimming and J lost 5 bases; unmatched junction nucleotides: 0. The germline V gene has CDR1 KGHSH and CDR2 LQKENI. The CDR3 contains 13 residues. CDR3 sequence (DNA): TGTGCCAGCTCACCGGGACAGGGGACTGAAGCTTTCTTT. Residues: CASSPGQGTEAFF.

The rearrangement uses TRBV19 and TRBJ1-2; perhaps TRBD1 as D (6 bases). The CDR3 contains 12 residues. Germline V gene sequence: CDR1 LNHDA, CDR2 SQIVND (reference sequence). V shed 7 bases and J shed 5 bases, with 11 bases lying between them. Here the CDR3 DNA reads TGTGCCAGTATTGAGCAGGGGTATGGCTACACCTTC. This translates into CASIEQGYGYTF.

This chain joins TRBV5-6 and TRBJ2-3, with TRBD2 matching over 8 bases. CDR3 length equals 16 residues. Trimming cost V 1 base and J 6 bases; bases outside gene matches: 10. The V gene's germline CDR1 is SGHDT and CDR2 YYEEEE. CDR3 DNA: TGTGCCAGCAGCTTGTATGGCGAGCGGGGGTGGGATACGCAGTATTTT. It yields the protein CASSLYGERGWDTQYF. Drawing the rest from reference TRBV5-6 and TRBJ2-3, the complete variable domain is DAGVTQSPTHLIKTRGQQVTLRCSPKSGHDTVSWYQQALGQGPQFIFQYYEEEERQRGNFPDRFSGHQFPNYSSELNVNALLLGDSALYLCASSLYGERGWDTQYFGPGTRLTVL.

This clone turned up a few times. This chain links TRBV5-1 with TRBJ1-1, with D hard to call. CDR1 and CDR2 from the germline V gene are SGHRS and YFSETQ. V lost 0 bases to trimming and J lost 0 bases, with 6 bases between them. This CDR3 is built from 14 residues. The DNA of the CDR3 is TGCGCCAGCAGCTTGGGACCGATGAACACTGAAGCTTTCTTT. It codes for CASSLGPMNTEAFF.

Only a few counts were recorded for this clone. The CDR3 DNA reads as TGCGCCAGCAGCTCGGGACTAGCGGGAGGTGGGTTAACAGATACGCAGTATTTT. This gives the protein CASSSGLAGGGLTDTQYF. V is TRBV5-1 and J is TRBJ2-3, with 15 bases fitting TRBD2. The CDR3 is 18 amino acids. V was pared by 3 bases and J by 3 bases, with 8 bases of the junction left unmatched. CDR1 and CDR2 (germline): SGHRS, YFSETQ.

V gene TRBV5-1 combines with J gene TRBJ1-1, with a tentative D call TRBD1 (5 bases). The CDR3 sequence is 16 residues long. Germline V gene lookup returns CDR1 SGHRS and CDR2 YFSETQ. Trimming took 4 bases from V and 3 from J, leaving 19 bases between them. This chain's CDR3 is CASSKNPVGPDTEAFF. As DNA, the CDR3 is TGCGCCAGCAGCAAGAACCCGGTGGGGCCAGACACTGAAGCTTTCTTT.

This rearrangement joins TRBV7-3 to TRBJ2-5; tentatively, D is TRBD1 (6 bases). Germline-derived CDR1 and CDR2 are SGHTA and FQGTGA. V lost 2 bases and J lost 5, with 12 bases in between. This CDR3 is built from 14 residues. The CDR3 loop reads CASSLSPGVETQYF. The CDR3 coding sequence is TGTGCCAGCAGCTTATCGCCAGGGGTGGAGACCCAGTACTTC.